This entry describes one TCR beta chain. CDR1 and CDR2 from the germline V gene are SGHRS and YFSETQ. The V and J ends lost 2 bases and 4 bases respectively, with 16 bases between them. CDR3 length: 15 residues. This record belongs to a study of shared T cell receptors in the human thymus. TCRdb's table, derived via immunoSEQ multiplex PCR, lists solely in-frame clones and lacks some. Of roughly 700,000 clones listed, roughly 90% were seen once; the top ten hold 0.0095% to 0.011%. Separately, the same data were catalogued under a study of human thymus T cells. From that report: Related work showed strongly overlapping thymic repertoires across unrelated individuals.

The genes are TRBV5-1 and TRBJ2-7, with D perhaps matching TRBD2 (5 bases). The sequence came from a boy under two years old with a congenital heart defect. Sample: thymocytes. DNA of the CDR3: TGCGCCAGCAGCTTTACAACAAGGGAGTGGTACGAGCAGTACTTC. Its protein product is CASSFTTREWYEQYF.